Each of the 23 T cell receptor beta chains below was sequenced from the same sample in a study of shared clonotypes between healthy human individuals. Libraries were prepared by immunoSEQ multiplex PCR; TCRdb keeps only in-frame clonotypes and omits some of them. The top ten clones hold 0.95% to 1.5% of a sample with 1,500,000 or so clones, roughly 96% of them seen once. The sample consisted of naive CD4+ T cells sorted from blood. As to subset: CD45RA+ positively selected. The source is a man in his thirties or forties in good health.

The DNA for the CDR3 is TGTGCCTGGAGTACTGGCGGGAGGAGCACAGATACGCAGTATTTT. Protein: CAWSTGGRSTDTQYF. This sequence joins TRBV30 and TRBJ2-3, with 8 bases lining up with TRBD2. Per germline, CDR1 GTSNPN and CDR2 SVGIG (reference sequence). V shed 2 bases and J 0 bases; nucleotides not matched to a gene: 4. The CDR3 is 15 amino acids.

V usage is TRBV2 and J usage is TRBJ2-6; D may be TRBD1 (5 bases). CDR3 length: 15 amino acids. Germline-derived CDR1 and CDR2 are SNHLY and FYNNEI. V lost 3 bases to trimming and J lost 8 bases, with 14 bases between them. This CDR3 is CASSERQSKSNVLTF. DNA for the CDR3: TGTGCCAGCAGTGAGAGACAGTCAAAATCCAACGTCCTGACTTTC.

The chain has TRBV7-6 and TRBJ1-3; 7 bases align to TRBD1. Germline loops: CDR1 SGHVS, CDR2 FNYEAQ. CDR3 length equals 16 residues. J lost 4 bases, V lost 2 bases, and 8 bases had no gene match. The CDR3 loop reads CASSLLRGQGGNTIYF. In DNA form, the CDR3 reads TGTGCCAGCAGCTTATTAAGGGGGCAAGGAGGAAACACCATATATTTT.

The chain couples TRBV5-1 to TRBJ1-1, with 9 bases fitting TRBD1. Germline assignment: CDR1 SGHRS and CDR2 YFSETQ. This CDR3 contains 17 residues. V lost 4 bases and J lost 2; bases outside the gene matches: 12. The CDR3 sequence: CASSKDRGGVRNTEAFF. CDR3 nucleotide sequence: TGCGCCAGCAGCAAGGACAGGGGCGGGGTTCGCAACACTGAAGCTTTCTTT.

The chain combines TRBV9 with TRBJ2-1; either TRBD1 or TRBD2 may fit D (6 bases each). Germline V CDR1 and CDR2: SGDLS, YYNGEE. The CDR3 runs 16 residues. V lost 3 bases to trimming and J lost 6 bases, with 19 bases between them. The CDR3 nucleotides read TGTGCCAGCAGCGGATCTCCAGGGGAGGCTTTCAATGAGCAGTTCTTC. It specifies CASSGSPGEAFNEQFF. The whole variable domain, remainder taken from reference TRBV9 and TRBJ2-1, is DSGVTQTPKHLITATGQRVTLRCSPRSGDLSVYWYQQSLDQGLQFLIQYYNGEERAKGNILERFSAQQFPDLHSELNLSSLELGDSALYFCASSGSPGEAFNEQFFGPGTRLTVL.

This chain connects TRBV28 to TRBJ2-7; 8 nucleotides line up with TRBD1. Trimming at V came to 5 bases and at J to 2 bases, leaving 5 bases not matched to a gene. The CDR3 runs 14 residues. Germline values: CDR1 MDHEN, CDR2 SYDVKM. The CDR3 nucleotides are TGTGCCAGCAGTCTCGGACAGGGCCCCTACGAGCAGTACTTC. This sequence encodes CASSLGQGPYEQYF.

This clone was detected only once. The V call is TRBV2, the J call TRBJ2-7, with a tentative D call TRBD1 (6 bases). Trimming left V 4 bases short and J 2 bases short, with 15 bases between. Germline V lookup: CDR1 SNHLY, CDR2 FYNNEI. This CDR3 contains 15 residues. CDR3 nucleotide sequence: TGTGCCAGCAGTGCAGCTCACAGGGTAGCCTACGAGCAGTACTTC. Translating gives CASSAAHRVAYEQYF.

This clone was detected once. The sample holds other DNA sequences that translate to the same CDR3. The chain uses TRBV7-2 and TRBJ2-5; D is unresolved. V was cut by 1 base and J by 5 bases, with 5 bases left in between. The CDR3 length is 12 residues. Germline assignment: CDR1 SGHTA and CDR2 FQGNSA. The CDR3 loop is CASSLDVETQYF. Here the CDR3 DNA reads TGTGCCAGCAGCTTAGATGTGGAGACCCAGTACTTC.

This clone was recorded only once. The chain has TRBV13 and TRBJ2-3; weak D call: TRBD1 (6 bases). The V and J ends lost 5 bases and 6 bases respectively, with 15 bases between them. The length of the CDR3 is 14 residues. Germline V gene lookup returns CDR1 PRHDT and CDR2 FYEKMQ (reference sequence). The CDR3 DNA follows: TGTGCCAGCAGCAGAACAGGGTTATCGGATACGCAGTATTTT. Translation gives CASSRTGLSDTQYF.

The rearrangement links TRBV4-3 to TRBJ1-1; D uncertain. The length of the CDR3 is 14 residues. The V and J ends lost 2 bases and 1 base respectively, with 8 bases between them. Germline lookup yields CDR1 LGHNA and CDR2 YSLEER. For the CDR3, the DNA is TGCGCCAGCAGCCAACTTAAAACGAACACTGAAGCTTTCTTT. It encodes CASSQLKTNTEAFF.

Details on this clone: In the same sample, other DNA sequences code for this CDR3. The chain couples TRBV19 to TRBJ2-3; D might be TRBD2 (6 bases). Germline CDR1 and CDR2: LNHDA and SQIVND (reference sequence). Trimming removed 6 bases at V and 1 base at J, with 8 bases between. The CDR3 extends over 13 amino acids. This chain's CDR3 is CASSPGGTDTQYF. CDR3 DNA: TGTGCCAGTAGCCCGGGGGGCACAGATACGCAGTATTTT. Filled out from reference TRBV19 and TRBJ2-3, the complete variable domain reads DGGITQSPKYLFRKEGQNVTLSCEQNLNHDAMYWYRQDPGQGLRLIYYSQIVNDFQKGDIAEGYSVSREKKESFPLTVTSAQKNPTAFYLCASSPGGTDTQYFGPGTRLTVL.

The chain couples TRBV19 to TRBJ2-3, with 11 bases that match TRBD2. Germline assignment: CDR1 LNHDA and CDR2 SQIVND (reference sequence). The CDR3 has 13 amino acids. V trimming: 10 bases; J trimming: 4 bases; junction bases outside the gene matches: 4. The CDR3 loop reads CATGLAASDTQYF. In DNA form, the CDR3 reads TGTGCCACGGGACTAGCGGCCTCAGATACGCAGTATTTT.

The chain is built from TRBV28 and TRBJ1-5; D not certain. V lost 7 bases to trimming and J lost 0 bases, with 19 bases between them. Germline V gene lookup returns CDR1 MDHEN and CDR2 SYDVKM. The CDR3 length is 17 residues. The CDR3 DNA follows: TGTGCCAGCATCAAATTCGCGGCCGGGAGTAGCAATCAGCCCCAGCATTTT. This translates into CASIKFAAGSSNQPQHF. The complete variable domain, with remaining parts taken from reference TRBV28 and TRBJ1-5, reads DVKVTQSSRYLVKRTGEKVFLECVQDMDHENMFWYRQDPGLGLRLIYFSYDVKMKEKGDIPEGYSVSREKKERFSLILESASTNQTSMYLCASIKFAAGSSNQPQHFGDGTRLSIL.

This chain connects TRBV5-1 to TRBJ1-4, with 10 bases identical to TRBD1. Unmatched junction bases numbered 10, after V lost 4 bases and J lost 7 bases. CDR1 and CDR2 (germline): SGHRS, YFSETQ. The CDR3 is 16 amino acids. CDR3 residues: CASSGTTGGVFEKLFF. The CDR3 region has the DNA TGCGCCAGCAGCGGGACGACAGGGGGCGTATTTGAAAAACTGTTTTTT.

The rearrangement links TRBV9 to TRBJ2-2, with 9 bases matching TRBD1. The CDR3 covers 17 residues. Germline V CDR1 and CDR2: SGDLS, YYNGEE. Germline trimming cut 0 bases from V and 5 bases from J; bases unmatched to any gene: 8. The CDR3 nucleotides are TGTGCCAGCAGCGTAGGAACAGGGGGCTTAGGTACCGGGGAGCTGTTTTTT. This codes for CASSVGTGGLGTGELFF.

This clone was observed once. This chain links TRBV9 with TRBJ2-7, with D tentatively TRBD1 (5 bases). The germline V gene has CDR1 SGDLS and CDR2 YYNGEE. Trimming cost V 0 bases and J 2 bases, with 9 bases left between them. This CDR3 has 14 amino acids. The CDR3 region has the DNA TGTGCCAGCAGCGTAGACAGGTACCCCTACGAGCAGTACTTC. Its translation: CASSVDRYPYEQYF.

The chain recombines TRBV9 with TRBJ1-1; D unresolved. Trimming cost V 0 bases and J 5 bases, with 17 bases left between them. This CDR3 contains 16 residues. Germline V lookup: CDR1 SGDLS, CDR2 YYNGEE. This chain's CDR3 is CASSVGVRGEETEAFF. The CDR3 DNA reads as TGTGCCAGCAGCGTAGGTGTTCGGGGTGAGGAAACTGAAGCTTTCTTT.

This rearrangement joins TRBV28 to TRBJ1-2; TRBD1 might be the D (5 bases). CDR1 is MDHEN and CDR2 is SYDVKM in the germline V gene. This CDR3 comprises 12 residues. Between the trimmed V and J ends, which lost 11 bases and 4 bases, there was a span of 14 bases. The DNA of the CDR3 is TGTGCCGGAGGGGAAATCGGCTATGGCTACACCTTC. It codes for CAGGEIGYGYTF.

The chain uses TRBV25-1 and TRBJ2-5; no firm D call. Looked up from germline, CDR1 is MGHDK and CDR2 is SYGVNS. This CDR3 comprises 17 residues. V was clipped by 1 base and J by 1 base, with 16 bases between them. The CDR3 region has the DNA TGTGCCAGCAGTGAATTGTCCTCGGCGGTCGTCCAAGAGACCCAGTACTTC. Protein product: CASSELSSAVVQETQYF.

The gene calls are TRBV6-1 and TRBJ2-2; TRBD2 might be the D (6 bases). This CDR3 has 14 residues. V was shortened by 6 bases and J by 2 bases, with 10 bases between the two germline ends. Germline CDR1 MNHNS, CDR2 SASEGT. The CDR3 DNA reads TGTGCCAGCAGCCTCGGGAGTAACACCGGGGAGCTGTTTTTT. Protein: CASSLGSNTGELFF.

The J gene is TRBJ1-2, the V gene TRBV18; D might be TRBD1 (5 bases). Between the trimmed V and J ends, which lost 3 bases and 4 bases, there was a span of 9 bases. The germline V gene has CDR1 KGHSH and CDR2 LQKENI. The CDR3 sequence is 13 residues long. The DNA of the CDR3 is TGTGCCAGCTCACCGACAGCCATCTATGGCTACACCTTC. It yields the protein CASSPTAIYGYTF.

Regarding this clone: Compared with germline, one end of the junction differs, possibly owing to a read error. This rearrangement joins TRBV5-5 to TRBJ1-2; TRBD1 matches at 9 bases. The CDR3 is made up of 14 amino acids. CDR1 SGHKS and CDR2 YYEKEE come from the germline V gene (reference sequence). This chain's CDR3 is CASSSWDRAYGYTF. The CDR3, as DNA: TGTGCCAGTAGCTCCTGGGACAGGGCCTATGGCTACACCTTC.

The V call is TRBV5-1, the J call TRBJ1-1; D ambiguous. CDR1 SGHRS and CDR2 YFSETQ come from the germline V gene. Between the trimmed V and J ends, which lost 7 bases and 1 base, there was a span of 17 bases. The CDR3 totals 15 residues. CDR3 protein: CASRVGGSGNTEAFF. The CDR3 region has the DNA TGCGCCAGCCGCGTGGGTGGCTCCGGGAACACTGAAGCTTTCTTT.